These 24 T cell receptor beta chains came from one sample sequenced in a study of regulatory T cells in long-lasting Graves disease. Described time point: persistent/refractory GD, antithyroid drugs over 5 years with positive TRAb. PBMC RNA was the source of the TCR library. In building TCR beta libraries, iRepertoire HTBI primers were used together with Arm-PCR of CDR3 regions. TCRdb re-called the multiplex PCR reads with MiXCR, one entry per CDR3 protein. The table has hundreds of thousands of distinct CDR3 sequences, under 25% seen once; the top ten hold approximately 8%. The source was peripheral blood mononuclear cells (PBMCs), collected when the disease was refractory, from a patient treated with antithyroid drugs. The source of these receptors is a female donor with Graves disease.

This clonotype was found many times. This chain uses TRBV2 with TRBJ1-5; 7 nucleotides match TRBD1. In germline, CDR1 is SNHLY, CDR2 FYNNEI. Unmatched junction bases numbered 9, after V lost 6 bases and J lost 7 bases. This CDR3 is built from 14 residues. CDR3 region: CASSSGQSFQPQHF. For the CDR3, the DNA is TGTGCCAGCAGCTCGGGACAGAGTTTCCAGCCCCAGCATTTT.

In DNA, the CDR3 is TGTGCCAGCAGTTCCCGACATCTACCCAATCAGCCCCAGCATTTT. Translation: CASSSRHLPNQPQHF. The chain has TRBV6-5 and TRBJ1-5; D uncertain. Germline CDR1 reads MNHEY; CDR2 reads SVGAGI. This CDR3 region has 15 residues. V gave up 4 bases and J gave up 3 bases, with 13 bases separating them.

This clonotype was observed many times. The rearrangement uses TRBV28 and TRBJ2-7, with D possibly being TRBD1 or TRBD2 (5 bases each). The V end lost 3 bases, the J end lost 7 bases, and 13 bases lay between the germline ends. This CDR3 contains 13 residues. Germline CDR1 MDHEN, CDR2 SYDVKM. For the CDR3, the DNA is TGTGCCAGCAGTTTTCCTGGGGGTGGGGAGCAGTACTTC. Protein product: CASSFPGGGEQYF.

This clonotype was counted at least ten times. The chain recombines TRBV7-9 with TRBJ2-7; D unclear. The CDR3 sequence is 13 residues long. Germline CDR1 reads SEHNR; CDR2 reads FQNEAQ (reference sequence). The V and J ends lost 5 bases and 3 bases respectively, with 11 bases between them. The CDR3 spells CASSELSNYEQYF. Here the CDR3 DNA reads TGTGCCAGCAGCGAACTCTCGAACTACGAGCAGTACTTC. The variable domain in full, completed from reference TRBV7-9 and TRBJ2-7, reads DTGVSQNPRHKITKRGQNVTFRCDPISEHNRLYWYRQTLGQGPEFLTYFQNEAQLEKSRLLSDRFSAERPKGSFSTLEIQRTEQGDSAMYLCASSELSNYEQYFGPGTRLTVT.

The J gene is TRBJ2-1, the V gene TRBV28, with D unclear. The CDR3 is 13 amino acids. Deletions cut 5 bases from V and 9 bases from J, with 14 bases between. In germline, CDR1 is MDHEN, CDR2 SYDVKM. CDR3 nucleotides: TGTGCCAGCAGTCCCAATACCCCCGGTGAGCAGTTCTTC. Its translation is CASSPNTPGEQFF. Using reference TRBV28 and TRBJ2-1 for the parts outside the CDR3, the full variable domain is DVKVTQSSRYLVKRTGEKVFLECVQDMDHENMFWYRQDPGLGLRLIYFSYDVKMKEKGDIPEGYSVSREKKERFSLILESASTNQTSMYLCASSPNTPGEQFFGPGTRLTVL.

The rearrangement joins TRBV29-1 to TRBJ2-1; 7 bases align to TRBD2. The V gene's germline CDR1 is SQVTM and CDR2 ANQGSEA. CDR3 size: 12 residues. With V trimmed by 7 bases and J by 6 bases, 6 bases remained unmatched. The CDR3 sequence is CSARGGSNEQFF. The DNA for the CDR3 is TGCAGCGCTAGGGGCGGGAGCAATGAGCAGTTCTTC.

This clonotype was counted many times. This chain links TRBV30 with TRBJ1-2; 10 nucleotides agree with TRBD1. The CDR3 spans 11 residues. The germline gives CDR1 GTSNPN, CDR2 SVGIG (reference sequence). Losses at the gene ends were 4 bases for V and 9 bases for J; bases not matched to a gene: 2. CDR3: CAWTDRGSYTF. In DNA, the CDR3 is TGTGCCTGGACGGACAGGGGGAGCTACACCTTC.

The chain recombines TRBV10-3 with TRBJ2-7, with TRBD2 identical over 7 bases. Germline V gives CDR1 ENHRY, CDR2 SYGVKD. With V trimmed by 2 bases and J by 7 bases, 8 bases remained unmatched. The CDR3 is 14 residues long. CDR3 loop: CAISEELAAGEQYF. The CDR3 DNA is TGTGCCATCAGTGAGGAGCTAGCGGCGGGTGAGCAGTACTTC.

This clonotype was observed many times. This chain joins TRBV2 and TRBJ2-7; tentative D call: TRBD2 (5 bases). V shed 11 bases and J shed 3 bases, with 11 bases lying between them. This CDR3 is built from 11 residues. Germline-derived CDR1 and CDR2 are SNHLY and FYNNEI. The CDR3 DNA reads TGTGCCGCCCTCGGGGACTACGAGCAGTACTTC. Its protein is CAALGDYEQYF.

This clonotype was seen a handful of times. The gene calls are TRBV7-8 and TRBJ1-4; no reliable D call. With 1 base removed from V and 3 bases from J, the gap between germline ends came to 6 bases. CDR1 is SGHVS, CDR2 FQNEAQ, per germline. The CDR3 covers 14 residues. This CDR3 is CASSLGRANEKLFF. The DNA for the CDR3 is TGTGCCAGCAGCTTAGGTAGAGCTAATGAAAAACTGTTTTTT. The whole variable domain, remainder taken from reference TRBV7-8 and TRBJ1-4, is GAGVSQSPRYKVAKRGQDVALRCDPISGHVSLFWYQQALGQGPEFLTYFQNEAQLDKSGLPSDRFFAERPEGSVSTLKIQRTQQEDSAVYLCASSLGRANEKLFFGSGTQLSVL.

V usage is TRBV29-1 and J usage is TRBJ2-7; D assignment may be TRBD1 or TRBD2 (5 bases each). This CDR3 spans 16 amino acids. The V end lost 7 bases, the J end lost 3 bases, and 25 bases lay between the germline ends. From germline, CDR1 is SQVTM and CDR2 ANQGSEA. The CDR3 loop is CSAGTQTDRASYEQYF. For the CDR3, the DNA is TGCAGCGCGGGAACTCAAACAGACAGAGCCAGCTACGAGCAGTACTTC.

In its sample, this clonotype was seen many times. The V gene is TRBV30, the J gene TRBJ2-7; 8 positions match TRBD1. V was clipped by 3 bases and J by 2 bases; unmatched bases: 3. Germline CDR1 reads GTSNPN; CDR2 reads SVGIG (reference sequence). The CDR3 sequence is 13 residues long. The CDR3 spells CAWSDRGTYEQYF. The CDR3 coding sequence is TGTGCCTGGAGCGACAGGGGAACCTACGAGCAGTACTTC.

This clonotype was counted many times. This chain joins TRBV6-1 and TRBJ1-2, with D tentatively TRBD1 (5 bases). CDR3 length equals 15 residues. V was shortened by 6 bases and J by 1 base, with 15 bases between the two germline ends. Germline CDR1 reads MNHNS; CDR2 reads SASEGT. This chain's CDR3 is CASRSGPTYNYGYTF. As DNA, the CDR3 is TGTGCCAGCAGATCGGGACCGACGTATAACTATGGCTACACCTTC.

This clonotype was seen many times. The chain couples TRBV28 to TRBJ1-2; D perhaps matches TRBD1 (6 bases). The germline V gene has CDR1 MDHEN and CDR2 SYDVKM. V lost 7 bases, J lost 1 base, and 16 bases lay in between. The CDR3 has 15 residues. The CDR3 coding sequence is TGTGCCAGCACCGACGGGCAGGGGATTAACTATGGCTACACCTTC. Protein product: CASTDGQGINYGYTF.

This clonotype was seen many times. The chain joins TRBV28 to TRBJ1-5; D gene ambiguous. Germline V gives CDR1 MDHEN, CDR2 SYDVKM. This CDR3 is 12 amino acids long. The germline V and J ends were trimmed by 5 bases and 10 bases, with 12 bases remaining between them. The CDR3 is CASSPTWRPQHF. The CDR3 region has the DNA TGTGCCAGCAGTCCCACCTGGAGACCCCAGCATTTT.

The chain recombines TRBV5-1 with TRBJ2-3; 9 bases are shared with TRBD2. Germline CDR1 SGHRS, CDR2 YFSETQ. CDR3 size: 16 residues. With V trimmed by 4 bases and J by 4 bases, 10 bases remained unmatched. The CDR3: CASSTLLAGDADTQYF. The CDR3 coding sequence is TGCGCCAGCAGCACCCTCTTAGCGGGAGATGCAGATACGCAGTATTTT.

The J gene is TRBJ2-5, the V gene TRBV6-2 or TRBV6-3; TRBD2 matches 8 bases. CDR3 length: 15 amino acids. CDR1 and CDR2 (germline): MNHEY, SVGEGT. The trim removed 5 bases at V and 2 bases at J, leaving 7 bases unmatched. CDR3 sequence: CASSVTAGVQETQYF. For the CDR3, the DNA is TGTGCCAGCAGTGTTACAGCGGGGGTTCAAGAGACCCAGTACTTC.

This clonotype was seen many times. The CDR3 nucleotides are TGTGCCAGCAGTGAAGCGATAGTTCAAGAGACCCAGTACTTC. It codes for CASSEAIVQETQYF. The J gene is TRBJ2-5, the V gene TRBV6-1; D is unresolved. The CDR3 runs to 14 residues. Germline-derived CDR1 and CDR2 are MNHNS and SASEGT. V was trimmed by 0 bases and J by 2 bases, leaving 7 bases between them.

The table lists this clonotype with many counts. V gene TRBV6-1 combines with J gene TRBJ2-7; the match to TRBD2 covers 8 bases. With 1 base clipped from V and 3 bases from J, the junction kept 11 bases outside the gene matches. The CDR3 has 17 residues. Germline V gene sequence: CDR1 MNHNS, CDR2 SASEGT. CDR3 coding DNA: TGTGCCAGCAGTGAAGACTACAGGGTAGCGGGAATCTACGAGCAGTACTTC. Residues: CASSEDYRVAGIYEQYF.

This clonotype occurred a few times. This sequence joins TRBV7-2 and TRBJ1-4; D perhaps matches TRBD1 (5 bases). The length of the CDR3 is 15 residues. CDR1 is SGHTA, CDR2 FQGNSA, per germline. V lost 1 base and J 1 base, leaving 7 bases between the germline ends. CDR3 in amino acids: CASSLVQGTNEKLFF. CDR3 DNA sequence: TGTGCCAGCAGCTTAGTTCAGGGAACTAATGAAAAACTGTTTTTT.

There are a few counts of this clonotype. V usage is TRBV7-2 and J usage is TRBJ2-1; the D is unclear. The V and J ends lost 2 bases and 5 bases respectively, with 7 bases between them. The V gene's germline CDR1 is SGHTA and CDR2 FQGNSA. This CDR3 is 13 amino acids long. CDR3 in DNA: TGTGCCAGCAGCTTATATGGCGACAATGAGCAGTTCTTC. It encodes CASSLYGDNEQFF.

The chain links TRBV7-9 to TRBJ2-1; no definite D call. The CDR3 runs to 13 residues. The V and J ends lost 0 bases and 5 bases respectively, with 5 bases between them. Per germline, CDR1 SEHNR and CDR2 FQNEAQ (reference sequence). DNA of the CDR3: TGTGCCAGCAGCTTAGCCAGTAACAATGAGCAGTTCTTC. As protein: CASSLASNNEQFF.

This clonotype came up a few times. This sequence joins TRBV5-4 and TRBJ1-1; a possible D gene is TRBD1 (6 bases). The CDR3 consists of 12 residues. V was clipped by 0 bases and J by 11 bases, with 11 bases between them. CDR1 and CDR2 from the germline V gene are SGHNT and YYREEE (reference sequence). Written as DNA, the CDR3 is TGTGCCAGCAGCTTGGCTGGACAGTTGGCTTTCTTT. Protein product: CASSLAGQLAFF.

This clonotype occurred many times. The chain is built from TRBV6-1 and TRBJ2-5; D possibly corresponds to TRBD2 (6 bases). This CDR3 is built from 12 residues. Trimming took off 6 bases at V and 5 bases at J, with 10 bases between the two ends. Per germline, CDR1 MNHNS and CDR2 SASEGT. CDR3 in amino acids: CASREGLETQYF. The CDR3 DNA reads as TGTGCCAGCAGGGAGGGTTTGGAGACCCAGTACTTC.